Listed here are 14 T cell receptor beta chains from one sample, sequenced in a study of beta chain features in type 1 diabetes. TCRB transcripts that were expressed got sequenced, as all of the isolated RNA had been reverse transcribed. Method: immunoSEQ multiplex PCR; TCRdb's copy keeps in-frame clones and lacks some. The data show roughly 350,000 clones, with about 10% seen just once and about 0.64% held by the top ten. Whole-study findings and limits: The study found moderately but significantly shorter TCRB CDR3s in all four CD4+ subsets of Type 1 diabetes patients.

These receptors have no known antigen. Material: central memory CD4+ T cells from blood. The receptors shown here come from a young man with type 1 diabetes.

V and J are TRBV5-1 and TRBJ2-1; 15 bases are a match to TRBD2. CDR3 length equals 15 residues. V was clipped by 4 bases and J by 8 bases; unmatched bases: 4. Germline values: CDR1 SGHRS, CDR2 YFSETQ. CDR3 in DNA: TGCGCCAGCAGCGGGACTAGCGGGGGGCGTGATGAGCAGTTCTTC. Translated, it gives CASSGTSGGRDEQFF.

This clone came up a few times. The genes are TRBV29-1 and TRBJ2-5, with D perhaps being TRBD1 or TRBD2 (5 bases each). The ends were cut back, 6 bases at V and 1 base at J, with 15 bases in the middle. The length of the CDR3 is 14 residues. Per germline, CDR1 SQVTM and CDR2 ANQGSEA. CDR3 sequence: CSVRGIGAQETQYF. The CDR3 region has the DNA TGCAGCGTACGGGGTATAGGGGCCCAAGAGACCCAGTACTTC. Full variable domain (missing parts from reference TRBV29-1 and TRBJ2-5): SAVISQKPSRDICQRGTSLTIQCQVDSQVTMMFWYRQQPGQSLTLIATANQGSEATYESGFVIDKFPISRPNLTFSTLTVSNMSPEDSSIYLCSVRGIGAQETQYFGPGTRLLVL.

This chain links TRBV4-2 with TRBJ2-2; TRBD1 is a possible D gene (6 bases). This CDR3 comprises 17 residues. The V end was cut by 1 base, the J end by 0 bases, with 12 bases between. Germline-derived CDR1 and CDR2 are LGHNA and YNFKEQ. CDR3 nucleotide sequence: TGTGCCAGCAGCCAAGGGCCGACAGGTACGAACACCGGGGAGCTGTTTTTT. This codes for CASSQGPTGTNTGELFF.

The J gene is TRBJ1-4, the V gene TRBV10-3; D not certain. Deletions cut 2 bases from V and 4 bases from J, with 8 bases between. Germline V CDR1 and CDR2: ENHRY, SYGVKD. This CDR3 spans 14 amino acids. CDR3 nucleotide sequence: TGTGCCATCAGTGAGCCGGAGTTTAATGAAAAACTGTTTTTT. It is translated as CAISEPEFNEKLFF.

This clone was counted ten times or more. The chain joins TRBV7-2 to TRBJ2-3, with D perhaps TRBD2 (6 bases). The CDR3 is 14 amino acids. Germline loops: CDR1 SGHTA, CDR2 FQGNSA. Trimming removed 4 bases from V and 7 bases from J, with 15 bases in between. The CDR3 nucleotides read TGTGCCAGCAGCTCTTTGGGGGAGGCTAATACGCAGTATTTT. Its translation is CASSSLGEANTQYF.

This clone has a handful of counts. The V and J genes are TRBV7-9 and TRBJ2-1; D is unclear. CDR1 is SEHNR, CDR2 FQNEAQ, per germline (reference sequence). CDR3 size: 14 residues. The germline V and J ends were trimmed by 1 base and 7 bases, with 11 bases remaining between them. The CDR3 DNA sequence: TGTGCCAGCAGCTTAGTGGGCAGTGAGAATGAGCAGTTCTTC. Translating gives CASSLVGSENEQFF.

This clone was counted a few times. The rearrangement uses TRBV5-1 and TRBJ2-1; 12 bases match TRBD2. Germline loops: CDR1 SGHRS, CDR2 YFSETQ. The V gene end was trimmed by 4 bases and the J gene end by 6 bases; junction bases not matched to a gene: 5. The CDR3 has 15 residues. CDR3 amino acids: CASSRLAGEGNEQFF. The CDR3 DNA reads TGCGCCAGCAGCCGACTAGCGGGAGAAGGCAATGAGCAGTTCTTC.

This clone has more than one count but fewer than ten. The chain carries TRBV5-6 and TRBJ1-2; 8 nucleotides agree with TRBD1. There are 15 residues in the CDR3. V gave up 2 bases and J gave up 3 bases; unmatched junction bases: 6. Germline assignment: CDR1 SGHDT and CDR2 YYEEEE. CDR3 in amino acids: CASSFLTGDHYGYTF. CDR3 in DNA: TGTGCCAGCAGCTTCCTGACAGGGGATCACTATGGCTACACCTTC.

This clone was detected ten times or more. CDR3 sequence: CASSMPTAYEEQFF. The CDR3 DNA sequence: TGTGCCAGCAGCATGCCGACGGCGTATGAGGAGCAGTTCTTC. The rearrangement links TRBV7-2 to TRBJ2-1; D remains unclear. Germline lookup yields CDR1 SGHTA and CDR2 FQGNSA. The V end lost 5 bases, the J end lost 10 bases, and 18 bases lay between the germline ends. This CDR3 has 14 residues.

The sample holds a few counts of this clone. This sequence joins TRBV11-2 and TRBJ2-2; D is perhaps TRBD1 (5 bases). CDR3 length: 15 amino acids. The V and J ends lost 1 base and 6 bases respectively, with 12 bases between them. In germline, CDR1 is SGHAT, CDR2 FQNNGV. CDR3 region: CASSLGQGVSGELFF. In DNA, the CDR3 is TGTGCCAGCAGCTTAGGGCAGGGTGTATCCGGGGAGCTGTTTTTT.

This clone has just a few counts. This chain uses TRBV28 with TRBJ2-7; tentatively, D is TRBD1 or TRBD2 (7 bases each). This CDR3 has 14 residues. Trimming shortened V by 5 bases and J by 4 bases, and 15 bases separated the two germline ends. The germline gives CDR1 MDHEN, CDR2 SYDVKM. The CDR3 DNA follows: TGTGCCAGCAGTAGGGGGGGACAGCTATACGAGCAGTACTTC. Protein: CASSRGGQLYEQYF.

The chain couples TRBV7-8 to TRBJ1-3; 7 bases map to TRBD1. Germline lookup yields CDR1 SGHVS and CDR2 FQNEAQ. J gave up 4 bases and V 4 bases, and 10 bases lay outside the gene matches. There are 16 residues in the CDR3. This CDR3 reads CASSSQNRGGGNTIYF. In DNA, the CDR3 is TGTGCCAGCAGCTCGCAGAACAGGGGAGGAGGAAACACCATATATTTT.

The chain employs TRBV2 and TRBJ2-2; D might be TRBD1 (6 bases). This CDR3 has 15 amino acids. Germline V gene sequence: CDR1 SNHLY, CDR2 FYNNEI. V was cut by 1 base and J by 7 bases, with 13 bases left in between. Written as DNA, the CDR3 is TGTGCCAGCAGTGAAGGTCACAGGGCGGGCGGGGAGCTGTTTTTT. It specifies CASSEGHRAGGELFF.

The chain recombines TRBV7-6 with TRBJ2-1, with D perhaps matching TRBD2 (6 bases). The V gene lost 3 bases and the J gene lost 12 bases, with 12 bases spanning the gap. The CDR3 is made up of 12 amino acids. Germline CDR1 SGHVS, CDR2 FNYEAQ. CDR3 sequence: CASSLVRERQFF. The CDR3 coding sequence is TGTGCCAGCAGCTTGGTCCGGGAGAGGCAGTTCTTC.